This record covers a single T cell receptor (beta chain). Original processing notes: Estimation of nucleated cell counts relied on the amplification of reference gene primers. Here immunoSEQ multiplex PCR was the method, and the copy in TCRdb shows in-frame clones only, minus some. That table gives V, J and clone size, and the DNA gave D and trimming. The sample includes approximately 100,000 clones, roughly 80% seen only once; the top ten take approximately 15%. The sample comes from a study of blood T cell repertoires in COVID-19. Study background: Donors in the United States, Italy and Spain gave samples during acute or convalescent COVID-19. In each case, the material was cDNA or gDNA derived from T cells, B-cell-depleted T cells, or PBMCs.

The CDR3 loop spans 15 amino acids. The V gene lost 1 base and the J gene lost 2 bases, with 11 bases spanning the gap. Germline values: CDR1 MNHNS, CDR2 SASEGT. Sequenced sample: peripheral blood. This receptor was taken from a woman aged 55-70 years with acute or convalescent COVID-19. The chain uses TRBV6-1 and TRBJ2-5; the D gene is possibly TRBD2 (5 bases). The CDR3 reads CASSEGAGTQETQYF. The CDR3 DNA sequence: TGTGCCAGCAGTGAAGGGGCGGGTACGCAAGAGACCCAGTACTTC.